This entry lists 31 T cell receptor beta chains sequenced from one sample in a study of blood T cell repertoires in COVID-19. Generated by immunoSEQ multiplex PCR, the TCRdb table keeps only in-frame clones and is missing some. The sample has fewer than 110,000 clones; 85% to 95% are singletons. Input material: peripheral blood. Receptors were obtained from a woman aged 25 to 39 with acute or convalescent COVID-19.

In this sample, this clone turned up a few times. The gene calls are TRBV2 and TRBJ1-2; D call uncertain. Trimming cost V 5 bases and J 4 bases, with 11 bases left between them. The CDR3 covers 13 residues. The germline V gene encodes CDR1 SNHLY and CDR2 FYNNEI. CDR3 sequence reads: CASSLTVIYGYTF. The CDR3 coding sequence is TGTGCCAGCAGTTTGACTGTAATCTATGGCTACACCTTC.

The genes are TRBV6-5 and TRBJ2-5, with a tentative D call TRBD1 (6 bases). V was clipped by 0 bases and J by 4 bases, with 12 bases between them. Germline CDR1 and CDR2: MNHEY and SVGAGI. The CDR3 consists of 15 residues. The CDR3 DNA sequence: TGTGCCAGCAGTTACTCGTTGAACAGGGCAGAGACCCAGTACTTC. Protein product: CASSYSLNRAETQYF.

The chain has TRBV5-4 and TRBJ1-1; no firm D call. CDR1 is SGHNT and CDR2 is YYREEE in the germline V gene (reference sequence). The CDR3 consists of 15 residues. V was clipped by 6 bases and J by 1 base, with 16 bases between them. DNA of the CDR3: TGTGCCAGCACCCCTTGGGCAGGAGGGAACACTGAAGCTTTCTTT. Its translation is CASTPWAGGNTEAFF.

The chain uses TRBV7-2 and TRBJ1-1, with 10 bases aligning to TRBD1. CDR3 size: 14 residues. CDR1 and CDR2 (germline): SGHTA, FQGNSA. V shed 1 base and J 6 bases; nucleotides not matched to a gene: 2. CDR3 protein: CASSLVGTGAEAFF. The CDR3 bases are TGTGCCAGCAGCTTAGTCGGGACAGGGGCTGAAGCTTTCTTT. Filled out from reference TRBV7-2 and TRBJ1-1, the complete variable domain reads GAGVSQSPSNKVTEKGKDVELRCDPISGHTALYWYRQSLGQGLEFLIYFQGNSAPDKSGLPSDRFSAERTGGSVSTLTIQRTQQEDSAVYLCASSLVGTGAEAFFGQGTRLTVV.

The chain joins TRBV29-1 to TRBJ2-7; tentatively, D is TRBD1 (6 bases). The CDR3 consists of 13 residues. CDR1 and CDR2 from the germline V gene are SQVTM and ANQGSEA. Trimming took 3 bases from V and 4 from J, leaving 13 bases between them. The CDR3 region has the DNA TGCAGCGTTGAGGGTCAGGGGAAATACGAGCAGTACTTC. It encodes CSVEGQGKYEQYF.

The chain combines TRBV29-1 with TRBJ2-7; the match to TRBD2 covers 9 bases. The germline gives CDR1 SQVTM, CDR2 ANQGSEA. The CDR3 has 14 residues. With V trimmed by 7 bases and J by 1 base, 8 bases remained unmatched. The CDR3 sequence is CSGLAGDPSYEQYF. CDR3 DNA: TGCAGCGGCTTAGCGGGAGACCCATCCTACGAGCAGTACTTC.

This clone has only a few counts. The chain joins TRBV5-4 to TRBJ1-1; D remains unclear. The CDR3 extends over 14 amino acids. Looked up from germline, CDR1 is SGHNT and CDR2 is YYREEE (reference sequence). The V and J ends lost 5 bases and 5 bases respectively, with 16 bases between them. The CDR3 region is CASRAREASTEAFF. DNA for the CDR3: TGTGCCAGCAGGGCGAGGGAGGCGAGTACTGAAGCTTTCTTT.

This chain connects TRBV6-1 to TRBJ2-7; 10 bases line up with TRBD1. The V and J ends lost 2 bases and 2 bases, in that order; junction bases with no gene match: 3. Germline V gene sequence: CDR1 MNHNS, CDR2 SASEGT. The CDR3 is 15 residues long. CDR3 DNA: TGTGCCAGCAGTGAAAACGACAGGGGGCCCTACGAGCAGTACTTC. Encoded protein: CASSENDRGPYEQYF.

This clone was recorded once. V and J are TRBV4-3 and TRBJ1-2; D not certain. The CDR3 is made up of 15 amino acids. Germline CDR1 and CDR2: LGHNA and YSLEER. Trimming removed 0 bases at V and 0 bases at J, with 8 bases between. CDR3 nucleotides: TGCGCCAGCAGCCAAGACGCCTACTCTAACTATGGCTACACCTTC. Its translation: CASSQDAYSNYGYTF.

The chain is built from TRBV6-2 or TRBV6-3 and TRBJ2-7; the D gene is possibly TRBD1 (6 bases). V was pared by 5 bases and J by 7 bases, with 9 bases between. The germline V gene encodes CDR1 MNHEY and CDR2 SVGEGT. The CDR3 has 11 residues. CDR3 loop: CASSQGGEQYF. CDR3 DNA sequence: TGTGCCAGCAGTCAAGGGGGAGAGCAGTACTTC.

The chain recombines TRBV3-1 (or the pseudogene TRBV3-2) with TRBJ2-1; D not resolved. Between the trimmed V and J ends, which lost 4 bases and 5 bases, there was a span of 12 bases. This CDR3 has 14 amino acids. CDR1 is LGHDT and CDR2 is YNNKEL in the germline V gene (reference sequence). The CDR3, as DNA: TGTGCCAGCAGCCTAGAGACACATGACAATGAGCAGTTCTTC. This gives the protein CASSLETHDNEQFF.

This clone is categorized as medium-sized. V and J are TRBV7-9 and TRBJ1-2, with D possibly being TRBD1 (6 bases). CDR1 SEHNR and CDR2 FQNEAQ come from the germline V gene (reference sequence). V shed 3 bases and J shed 8 bases, with 13 bases lying between them. CDR3 size: 13 residues. Written as DNA, the CDR3 is TGTGCCAGCAGCTTTACAGGGAATCGCGGCTACACCTTC. This translates into CASSFTGNRGYTF.

This sequence joins TRBV4-2 and TRBJ1-6; D gene unclear. V lost 0 bases to trimming and J lost 0 bases, with 12 bases between them. Germline-derived CDR1 and CDR2 are LGHNA and YNFKEQ. The CDR3 has 18 residues. CDR3 sequence: CASSQDRPEGSYNSPLHF. The CDR3 coding sequence is TGTGCCAGCAGCCAAGACCGCCCGGAGGGCTCCTATAATTCACCCCTCCACTTT.

The rearrangement joins TRBV7-2 to TRBJ1-3; no clear D. The CDR3 runs to 19 residues. V was pared by 2 bases and J by 0 bases, with 20 bases between. The germline CDR1 and CDR2 sequences are SGHTA and FQGNSA. This chain's CDR3 is CASSLLPSWTPSSGNTIYF. The CDR3 DNA follows: TGTGCCAGCAGCTTACTCCCATCGTGGACTCCATCCTCTGGAAACACCATATATTTT. Full variable domain (remainder filled in from reference TRBV7-2 and TRBJ1-3): GAGVSQSPSNKVTEKGKDVELRCDPISGHTALYWYRQSLGQGLEFLIYFQGNSAPDKSGLPSDRFSAERTGGSVSTLTIQRTQQEDSAVYLCASSLLPSWTPSSGNTIYFGEGSWLTVV.

The chain links TRBV29-1 to TRBJ2-1, with D perhaps matching TRBD2 (5 bases). This CDR3 has 13 amino acids. CDR1 is SQVTM and CDR2 is ANQGSEA in the germline V gene. The V gene lost 6 bases and the J gene lost 2 bases, with 11 bases spanning the gap. The CDR3 DNA reads as TGCAGCGTCCTAAGAGGGACCTACAATGAGCAGTTCTTC. Translating gives CSVLRGTYNEQFF.

This rearrangement joins TRBV7-8 to TRBJ2-1, with D possibly TRBD2 on 5 matching bases. This CDR3 contains 15 residues. V shed 3 bases and J shed 0 bases, with 9 bases lying between them. Per germline, CDR1 SGHVS and CDR2 FQNEAQ. The CDR3 is CASSFLASSYNEQFF. The CDR3 DNA is TGTGCCAGCAGCTTCCTAGCTAGCTCCTACAATGAGCAGTTCTTC.

The rearrangement uses TRBV10-1 and TRBJ1-1; D remains unclear. Trimming cost V 3 bases and J 7 bases, with 18 bases left between them. CDR1 WNHNN and CDR2 SYGVQD come from the germline V gene (reference sequence). There are 15 residues in the CDR3. CDR3 bases: TGCGCCAGCAGTGACGCCGGGCCTCCGGAGGGTGAAGCTTTCTTT. Translated: CASSDAGPPEGEAFF.

J is TRBJ2-2 and V is TRBV4-2; possible D gene TRBD2, 6 bases. The CDR3 covers 15 residues. The germline V gene encodes CDR1 LGHNA and CDR2 YNFKEQ. Trimming removed 2 bases from V and 7 bases from J, with 14 bases in between. The CDR3 coding sequence is TGTGCCAGCAGCCAAAACGGGAGAGATGGCGGGGAGCTGTTTTTT. It codes for CASSQNGRDGGELFF.

The V and J genes are TRBV4-3 and TRBJ2-3; weak D call: TRBD1 (5 bases). With 5 bases removed from V and 1 base from J, the gap between germline ends came to 10 bases. Germline-derived CDR1 and CDR2 are LGHNA and YSLEER. This CDR3 spans 14 amino acids. The CDR3 DNA reads as TGCGCCAGCAGCTATGGACACCGCACAGATACGCAGTATTTT. It translates to CASSYGHRTDTQYF.

V and J are TRBV5-1 and TRBJ2-7; 7 nucleotides agree with TRBD1. The junction had 6 bases not matched to a gene; V was cut back by 6 bases and J by 3 bases. This CDR3 contains 13 residues. Germline V gene sequence: CDR1 SGHRS, CDR2 YFSETQ. CDR3 residues: CASNRGGLYEQYF. The CDR3 DNA is TGCGCCAGCAACAGAGGGGGCCTCTACGAGCAGTACTTC. The variable domain in full, with the rest retrieved from reference TRBV5-1 and TRBJ2-7, is KAGVTQTPRYLIKTRGQQVTLSCSPISGHRSVSWYQQTPGQGLQFLFEYFSETQRNKGNFPGRFSGRQFSNSRSEMNVSTLELGDSALYLCASNRGGLYEQYFGPGTRLTVT.

The chain joins TRBV12-3 or TRBV12-4 to TRBJ1-2; TRBD1 aligns across 8 bases. The V segment lost 5 bases and the J segment 5 bases; nucleotides outside the gene matches: 4. This CDR3 has 13 residues. This CDR3 reads CASSRTGLYGYTF. Written as DNA, the CDR3 is TGTGCCAGCAGTCGGACAGGGTTGTATGGCTACACCTTC.

As regards this clone: In the same sample, other DNA sequences code for this CDR3. The rearrangement links TRBV7-2 to TRBJ2-7, with D possibly being TRBD1 (5 bases). The CDR3 has 15 residues. Germline V lookup: CDR1 SGHTA, CDR2 FQGNSA. V was shortened by 5 bases and J by 3 bases, with 17 bases between the two germline ends. The CDR3 is CASSPPGQGSYEQYF. CDR3 nucleotide sequence: TGTGCCAGCAGCCCCCCCGGGCAGGGAAGCTACGAGCAGTACTTC.

This clone was recorded once. Written as DNA, the CDR3 is TGTGCCAGCACCGGAGGGTCTGGAAACACCATATATTTT. It encodes CASTGGSGNTIYF. The V call is TRBV6-5, the J call TRBJ1-3; D is ambiguous. V was pared by 7 bases and J by 1 base, with 8 bases between. Germline CDR1 reads MNHEY; CDR2 reads SVGAGI. The CDR3 is 13 amino acids.

This clone has only one observation. The chain recombines TRBV7-2 with TRBJ2-1; 8 positions match TRBD1. The CDR3 loop spans 15 amino acids. V dropped 1 base and J dropped 3; count of bases not matched to a gene: 2. CDR1 and CDR2 (germline): SGHTA, FQGNSA. The DNA of the CDR3 is TGTGCCAGCAGCTTAGTACAGGGGGGCTACAATGAGCAGTTCTTC. It yields the protein CASSLVQGGYNEQFF.

The CDR3 sequence is CASSVHTMYNEQFF. As DNA, the CDR3 is TGTGCCAGCAGTGTCCACACTATGTACAATGAGCAGTTCTTC. The chain has TRBV2 and TRBJ2-1; D is unclear. CDR1 and CDR2 from the germline V gene are SNHLY and FYNNEI. Trimming pared 4 bases from V and 4 bases from J, leaving 11 bases between. CDR3 length: 14 amino acids.

This rearrangement joins TRBV10-1 to TRBJ2-7; no definite D call. The germline gives CDR1 WNHNN, CDR2 SYGVQD (reference sequence). V was cut by 0 bases and J by 4 bases, with 7 bases left in between. The length of the CDR3 is 13 residues. The CDR3 reads CASSESTTYEQYF. For the CDR3, the DNA is TGCGCCAGCAGTGAGTCGACAACGTACGAGCAGTACTTC.

This clone has just a few counts. The chain links TRBV4-3 to TRBJ2-3; 8 nucleotides line up with TRBD2. Losses at the gene ends were 5 bases for V and 5 bases for J; bases not matched to a gene: 9. The CDR3 spans 15 residues. Germline V gene lookup returns CDR1 LGHNA and CDR2 YSLEER. In DNA, the CDR3 is TGCGCCAGCAGCGGGGAGCGGGGGCTTGGAGATACGCAGTATTTT. It encodes CASSGERGLGDTQYF.

The gene calls are TRBV7-2 and TRBJ2-7, with D possibly matching TRBD2 (6 bases). The CDR3 is 16 amino acids. V lost 7 bases to trimming and J lost 7 bases, with 26 bases between them. Germline V CDR1 and CDR2: SGHTA, FQGNSA. CDR3 nucleotide sequence: TGTGCCAGCAACCTAATGGGGCTAGCGAGACCCCTAGAGCAGTACTTC. Amino acids: CASNLMGLARPLEQYF.

The chain combines TRBV28 with TRBJ2-4; 9 positions match TRBD2. V lost 4 bases to trimming and J lost 3 bases; unmatched junction nucleotides: 10. This CDR3 has 17 residues. Germline CDR1 and CDR2: MDHEN and SYDVKM. The CDR3 loop is CASSSRGRAYGKNIQYF. CDR3 nucleotide sequence: TGTGCCAGCAGTTCCCGCGGGAGGGCCTATGGCAAAAACATTCAGTACTTC.

This clone was found once. The gene calls are TRBV20-1 and TRBJ2-1, with 10 bases lining up with TRBD2. The ends lost 3 bases at V and 2 bases at J; junction bases unmatched: 13. The CDR3 has 18 amino acids. Per germline, CDR1 DFQATT and CDR2 SNEGSKA (reference sequence). The CDR3 DNA sequence: TGCAGTGCTAGTTCTTCTGGACTAGCGGCAAAACCCTACAATGAGCAGTTCTTC. Translating gives CSASSSGLAAKPYNEQFF.

The chain uses TRBV27 and TRBJ2-1, with no clear D. Trimming took off 2 bases at V and 0 bases at J, with 17 bases between the two ends. This CDR3 spans 18 amino acids. In germline, CDR1 is MNHEY, CDR2 SMNVEV (reference sequence). The CDR3 reads CASSLKEVRSYSYNEQFF. CDR3 DNA: TGTGCCAGCAGTTTAAAAGAGGTGCGGTCTTACTCCTACAATGAGCAGTTCTTC.